This T cell receptor beta chain originates from a study of CD8+CD57+ T cells in acquired aplastic anemia. On the study more broadly: Sorted cells (CD4+ and CD8+) yielded DNA amounts that averaged approximately 2.9 ug. There were roughly 10 million reads, on average, for CD4+ cells from healthy donors.

Whole-study results and caveats: A set of twenty-nine CD8+ CDR3 sequences was shared between patients and controls, and these sequences appeared highly expressed in patients. In CD8+ cells, Simpson's diversity showed no significant difference between patients and controls.

Profiling of TCR beta VDJ combinations and CDR3 sequences used genomic DNA as template. TCRdb passed the reads through MiXCR, listing each CDR3 protein once. The table records about 81,000 distinct CDR3 sequences, under 50% of them present only once. The CDR3 is 14 residues long. Germline CDR1 and CDR2: LNHDA and SQIVND (reference sequence). V was clipped by 5 bases and J by 5 bases; unmatched bases: 4. In its sample, this clonotype was seen once. What it binds is unknown. The clonotype was recovered from a human donor in good health, serving as a control. The sequenced sample consisted of sorted CD4+, CD8+, or CD8+CD57+ T cells (not recorded which) from PBMCs. V gene TRBV19 combines with J gene TRBJ1-5; 9 positions agree with TRBD1. CDR3 loop: CASSETGGHQPQHF. The CDR3 DNA reads TGTGCCAGTAGTGAGACAGGGGGACATCAGCCCCAGCATTTT.